The present T cell receptor beta chain was sequenced within a study of prognosis after radiotherapy for stage I lung cancer (dated by TCRdb to about 2021). For the wider study: Between April 2018 and January 2019, 15 to 20 stage I NSCLC patients were enrolled in Nanjing, China. Some 15 patients presented with newly diagnosed primary stage I lung tumors, and roughly five carried oligometastatic NSCLC following surgical resection of the primary tumor. All patients were considered medically inoperable, owing to comorbidities in around twelve and refusal of surgery in 6 or 7. The cohort comprised 13 men and six or seven women with a median age of almost 75 years, ranging from roughly 53 to 95 years. Tumor histology was squamous cell carcinoma in about 7 patients and adenocarcinoma in more than 10. SBRT was given in 3 to 5 fractions with a biologically effective dose of at least 100 Gy, using image-guided IMRT or VMAT. In every patient, SBRT was given without any concurrent therapy. Distant metastases were developed by four of the 19 patients after SBRT, at a median of roughly 7 months, whereas no significant progression was observed in the other 15 patients. This study profiled peripheral blood TCR beta repertoires from stage I NSCLC patients before and after stereotactic body radiotherapy and linked the repertoires to distant failure. The study sequenced some 38 blood samples from some 20 patients, one before and one after SBRT per patient.

Measured from the cysteine to the phenylalanine, the CDR3 is 16 residues long. This entry keeps only the CDR3 DNA: 48 bases, framed from base 1. V loses 4 bases of germline sequence and J loses 4 bases, and the interval between the two ends is 16 bases. CDR1 is given as SEHNR and CDR2 as FQNEAQ, both from the germline V gene (reference sequence). This clonotype was observed at least ten times. Its antigen is still unknown. Per-base quality was not reported, and no clone a single base away is much larger than it. A history of other malignancies or of prior chemotherapy or radiotherapy was absent in all patients, and node-negative disease was shown on CT and PET/CT in all patients. Six milliliters of peripheral venous blood were drawn into EDTA tubes at each of two time points. PBMCs were isolated by Ficoll-Paque Plus density-gradient centrifugation. Immediately after collection, samples were stored at -80 degrees C until analysis.

General conclusions and limits of the study: Differences by metastasis status were reportedly seen in TRBV and TRBJ usage frequencies, involving two V genes at baseline and, after SBRT, 9 or 10 V genes and two J genes. Tumor specificity of expanded TCR clones was not determined. None of the reported P values were adjusted for multiple comparisons. Post-SBRT Shannon entropy and its change from baseline were lower in patients who developed distant metastases; baseline Shannon entropy was not associated with metastases. The small cohort and short follow-up limited the study, so independent validation of the findings is needed. After SBRT, the number of unique TCR clones decreased (median roughly 10,000 before versus some 7,000 after; Wilcoxon paired P=0.011).

Two rounds of multiplex PCR were performed to amplify the TCR beta CDR3 region from genomic DNA. The first PCR round used primers specific to each TRBV and TRBJ gene, and the primer sequences were filed in Chinese patent CN105087789A. The second PCR round used universal primers. The Roche High Pure PCR Template Preparation Kit was used to extract genomic DNA from frozen PBMCs. Paired-end sequencing with 151 bp reads was performed on the libraries using an Illumina HiSeq 3000. In the source study's methods: Raw reads lacking the multiplex PCR primer sequences were removed with CutAdapt. PEAR was used to merge high-quality paired reads into contigs. MiXCR assigned TRB V, D and J gene segments to each contig by aligning to reference sequences. CDR3 sequences were clustered by base quality and sequence similarity to remove sequencing errors. Shannon entropy, normalized by the natural log of the productive TCR sequence number, served as the measure of diversity. To get clonality, Shannon entropy was divided by the natural log of the number of unique clonotypes, and that result was subtracted from one. Using the Youden index from ROC curves, the researchers picked the repertoire-metric cut-offs for progression-free survival, and all analyses were carried out in R 3.5.3. Using fastp trimming at Q25 and MiXCR clonotype assembly, TCRdb reanalyzed the public sequencing data and kept in-frame beta chains. CDR3 protein duplicates are merged, each entry listing the most common genes and DNA. Clone size and V and J calls follow TCRdb, not the original study. The sample data list tens of thousands of distinct CDR3 sequences, and around 30% of these were observed just once. The ten largest clones take up roughly a third of the sample.

This clonotype originated in a donor over 45 with non-small cell lung cancer. Material: PBMCs, obtained before or after stereotactic body radiation therapy (not recorded which). The sequence joins TRBV7-9 to TRBJ1-4, with the D gene too uncertain to name. The CDR3 amino acid sequence is: CASSSDGVTVNEKLFF. The DNA reads as follows: TGTGCCAGCAGCTCGGATGGGGTGACGGTTAATGAAAAACTGTTTTTT.